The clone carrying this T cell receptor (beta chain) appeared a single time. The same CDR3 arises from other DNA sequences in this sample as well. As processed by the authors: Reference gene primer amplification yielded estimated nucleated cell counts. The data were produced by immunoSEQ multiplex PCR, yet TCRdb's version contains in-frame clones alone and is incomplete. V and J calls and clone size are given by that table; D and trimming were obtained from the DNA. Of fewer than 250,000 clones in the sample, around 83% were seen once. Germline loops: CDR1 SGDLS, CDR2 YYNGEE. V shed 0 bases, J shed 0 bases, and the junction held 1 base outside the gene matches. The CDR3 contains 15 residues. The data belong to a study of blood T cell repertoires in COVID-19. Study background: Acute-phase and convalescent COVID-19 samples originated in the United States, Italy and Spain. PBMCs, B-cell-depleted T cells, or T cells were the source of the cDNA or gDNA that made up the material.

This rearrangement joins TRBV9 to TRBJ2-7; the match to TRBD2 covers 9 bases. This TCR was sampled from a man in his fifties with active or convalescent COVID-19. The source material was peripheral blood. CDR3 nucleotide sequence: TGTGCCAGCAGCGTAGGACTAGCGGCCTCCTACGAGCAGTACTTC. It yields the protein CASSVGLAASYEQYF.